Below, 2 T cell receptor beta chains from the same sample are listed, as sequenced in a study of blood T cell repertoires in COVID-19. Only in-frame clones appear in the TCRdb table, and some are missing; sequencing was by immunoSEQ multiplex PCR. Here the sample spans some 240,000 clones, approximately 85% being singletons. The sequencing sample was made of peripheral blood. Receptors originate from an older woman with COVID-19, enrolled during active disease.

The chain recombines TRBV5-1 with TRBJ2-1; TRBD2 might be the D (5 bases). The CDR3 consists of 15 residues. Germline-derived CDR1 and CDR2 are SGHRS and YFSETQ. Deletions cut 3 bases from V and 3 bases from J, with 13 bases between. Written as DNA, the CDR3 is TGCGCCAGCAGCTGGGAGCTGATCCTCTACAATGAGCAGTTCTTC. The encoded protein is CASSWELILYNEQFF.

The chain carries TRBV7-2 and TRBJ1-3, with D possibly TRBD1 on 6 matching bases. Germline V gene data show CDR1 as SGHTA and CDR2 as FQGNSA. The CDR3 is 16 amino acids. Between the trimmed V and J ends, which lost 3 bases and 2 bases, there was a span of 14 bases. CDR3 protein: CASSFQGIRAGNTIYF. The CDR3 nucleotides are TGTGCCAGCAGCTTTCAGGGGATAAGGGCTGGAAACACCATATATTTT.